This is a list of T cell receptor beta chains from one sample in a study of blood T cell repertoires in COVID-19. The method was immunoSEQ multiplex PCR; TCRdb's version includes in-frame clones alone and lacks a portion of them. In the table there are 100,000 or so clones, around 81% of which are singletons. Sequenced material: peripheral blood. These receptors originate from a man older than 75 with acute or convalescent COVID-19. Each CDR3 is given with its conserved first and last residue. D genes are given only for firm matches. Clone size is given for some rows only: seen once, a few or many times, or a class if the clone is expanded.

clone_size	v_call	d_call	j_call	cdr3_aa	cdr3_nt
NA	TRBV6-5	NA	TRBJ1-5	CASRHQDQPQHF	TGTGCCAGCAGGCATCAGGATCAGCCCCAGCATTTT
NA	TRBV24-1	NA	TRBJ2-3	CATSDPNRVSDTQYF	TGTGCCACCAGTGATCCTAACAGGGTTTCAGATACGCAGTATTTT
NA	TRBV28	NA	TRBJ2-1	CATLPGSRYNEQFF	TGTGCCACCCTCCCGGGATCCCGCTACAATGAGCAGTTCTTC
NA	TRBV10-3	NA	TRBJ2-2	CAISEVGTVAANTGELFF	TGTGCCATCAGTGAGGTTGGAACGGTAGCGGCGAACACCGGGGAGCTGTTTTTT
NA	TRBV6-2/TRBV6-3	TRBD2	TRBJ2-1	CASSPGLAGGTYNEQFF	TGTGCCAGCAGTCCGGGACTAGCGGGAGGAACGTACAATGAGCAGTTCTTC
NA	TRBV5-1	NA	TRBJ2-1	CASSLALISGGTNNEQFF	TGCGCCAGCAGCTTGGCCCTAATTAGCGGCGGGACGAACAATGAGCAGTTCTTC
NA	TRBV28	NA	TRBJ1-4	CASSLVGAANEKLFF	TGTGCCAGCAGTTTAGTGGGGGCGGCTAATGAAAAACTGTTTTTT
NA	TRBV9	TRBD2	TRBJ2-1	CASSPQIAGGAQFF	TGTGCCAGCAGCCCACAAATAGCGGGAGGGGCCCAGTTCTTC
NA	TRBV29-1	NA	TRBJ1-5	CSVEAQSNQPQHF	TGCAGCGTTGAAGCACAGAGCAATCAGCCCCAGCATTTT
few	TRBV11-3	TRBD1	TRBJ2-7	CASSPGGQGTYEQYF	TGTGCCAGCAGCCCCGGGGGACAGGGCACCTACGAGCAGTACTTC
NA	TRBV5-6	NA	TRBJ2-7	CASSLIHRNGYYEQYF	TGTGCCAGCAGCTTGATTCACAGGAATGGTTACTACGAGCAGTACTTC
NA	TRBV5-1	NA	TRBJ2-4	CASSSGLPRAGQYF	TGCGCCAGCAGCTCGGGACTGCCAAGAGCTGGTCAGTACTTC
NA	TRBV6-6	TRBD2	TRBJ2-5	CASSPLGLAGGGQETQYF	TGTGCCAGCAGTCCCTTGGGACTAGCGGGAGGGGGTCAAGAGACCCAGTACTTC
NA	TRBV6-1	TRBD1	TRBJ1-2	CASSEIGRGPANYGYTF	TGTGCCAGCAGTGAAATTGGCAGGGGGCCAGCTAACTATGGCTACACCTTC
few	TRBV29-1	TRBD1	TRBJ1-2	CSVLRGRFLDGYTF	TGCAGCGTCTTAAGGGGGCGTTTTTTAGATGGCTACACCTTC
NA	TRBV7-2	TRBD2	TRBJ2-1	CASSTEREWYNEQFF	TGTGCCAGCAGCACCGAGCGGGAGTGGTACAATGAGCAGTTCTTC
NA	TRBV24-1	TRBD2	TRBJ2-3	CATSDSGTSGDTQYF	TGTGCCACCAGTGACTCCGGGACTAGCGGGGATACGCAGTATTTT
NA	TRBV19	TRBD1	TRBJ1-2	CASSSLFGTAPGYTF	TGTGCCAGTAGTTCCCTCTTCGGGACAGCTCCTGGCTACACCTTC
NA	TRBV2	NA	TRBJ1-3	CASSPWTGGNTIYF	TGTGCCAGCAGCCCTTGGACTGGCGGAAACACCATATATTTT
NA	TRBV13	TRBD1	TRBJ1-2	CASSSTRTGANGYTF	TGTGCCAGCAGCTCTACACGGACAGGGGCGAATGGCTACACCTTC
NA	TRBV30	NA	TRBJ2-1	CAWSVLKENEQFF	TGTGCCTGGAGTGTACTAAAGGAGAATGAGCAGTTCTTC
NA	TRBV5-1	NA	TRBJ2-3	CATSRSSTDTQYF	TGCGCCACTTCGAGATCTAGCACAGATACGCAGTATTTT
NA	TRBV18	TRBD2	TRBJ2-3	CASSPAGGRVTDTQYF	TGTGCCAGCTCACCAGCTGGCGGGAGAGTCACAGATACGCAGTATTTT
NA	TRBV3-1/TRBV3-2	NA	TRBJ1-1	CASSQDVPERAFF	TGTGCCAGCAGCCAAGACGTTCCCGAGAGAGCTTTCTTT
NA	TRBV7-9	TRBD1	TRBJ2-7	CASSLAVTGGEQYF	TGTGCCAGCAGCTTAGCGGTAACAGGGGGCGAGCAGTACTTC
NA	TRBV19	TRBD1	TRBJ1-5	CASSMTGGWEPQHF	TGTGCCAGTAGTATGACAGGGGGCTGGGAGCCCCAGCATTTT
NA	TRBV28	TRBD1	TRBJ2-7	CASRLRDRSSYEQYF	TGTGCCAGCAGACTCCGGGACAGGAGCTCCTACGAGCAGTACTTC
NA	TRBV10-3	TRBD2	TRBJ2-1	CAISEASGRPESEQFF	TGTGCCATCAGTGAGGCTAGCGGGAGGCCCGAGAGTGAGCAGTTCTTC
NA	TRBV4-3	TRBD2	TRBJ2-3	CASSLGTSGSWARDTQYF	TGCGCCAGCAGCCTAGGGACTAGCGGGAGTTGGGCCCGAGATACGCAGTATTTT
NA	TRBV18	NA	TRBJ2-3	CASSHRSQSADTQYF	TGTGCCAGCTCACACCGGAGCCAGTCAGCCGATACGCAGTATTTT
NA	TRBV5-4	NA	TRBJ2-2	CASSFQVSGSGELFF	TGTGCCAGCAGCTTTCAGGTCTCGGGATCGGGGGAGCTGTTTTTT
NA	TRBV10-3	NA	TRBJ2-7	CAIREKVRDWHYF	TGTGCCATCAGGGAAAAGGTACGGGACTGGCATTACTTC
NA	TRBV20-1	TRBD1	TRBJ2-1	CSASGDQQGEQFF	TGCAGTGCTAGTGGGGACCAACAGGGGGAGCAGTTCTTC
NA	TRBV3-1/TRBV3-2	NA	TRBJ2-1	CASSQDLVTGGYEQFF	TGTGCCAGCAGCCAAGATCTGGTGACAGGTGGATATGAGCAGTTCTTC
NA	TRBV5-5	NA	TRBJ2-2	CASSPRDWLAGTGELFF	TGTGCCAGCAGCCCCCGCGATTGGCTAGCTGGCACCGGGGAGCTGTTTTTT
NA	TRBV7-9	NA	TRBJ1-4	CASSLGAGSEKLFF	TGTGCCAGCAGCTTAGGCGCCGGGAGTGAAAAACTGTTTTTT
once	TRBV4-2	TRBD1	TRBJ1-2	CASSQAQGAEGYTF	TGTGCCAGCAGCCAAGCCCAGGGGGCTGAGGGCTACACCTTC
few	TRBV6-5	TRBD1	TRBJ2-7	CASSPGQGKYEQYF	TGTGCCAGCAGTCCCGGACAGGGGAAGTACGAGCAGTACTTC
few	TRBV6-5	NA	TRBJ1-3	CASSYEGFSGNTIYF	TGTGCCAGCAGTTACGAGGGTTTCTCTGGAAACACCATATATTTT
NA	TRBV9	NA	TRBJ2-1	CASSVHRGGNEQFF	TGTGCCAGCAGCGTCCACAGGGGGGGCAATGAGCAGTTCTTC